A selection of T cell receptor beta chains follows, all from one sample in a study of cytomegalovirus exposure and HLA in healthy donors. The method was immunoSEQ multiplex PCR; TCRdb's version includes in-frame clones alone and lacks a portion of them. This sample has 110,000 or so clones, with around 66% found just once. The source material was PBMCs. These receptors all stem from a man younger than 35 in good health and CMV-seropositive. Each CDR3 is given with its conserved first and last residue. A D gene is named only where the DNA matches it firmly. Where a row states a size, it is once, few, many or the class of an expanded clone; other rows omit it.

j_gene	v_gene	abundance	d_gene	CDR3aa	CDR3nt
TRBJ2-7	TRBV6-5	-	TRBD1	CASTVTGGAYEQYF	TGTGCCAGCACCGTGACAGGGGGCGCTTACGAGCAGTACTTC
TRBJ2-1	TRBV6-5	-	-	CASSRGRTGNEQFF	TGTGCCAGCAGCCGCGGCAGGACTGGCAATGAGCAGTTCTTC
TRBJ2-1	TRBV14	-	TRBD2	CASSQGILAVNEQFF	TGTGCCAGCAGCCAAGGGATTCTAGCGGTTAATGAGCAGTTCTTC
TRBJ1-6	TRBV6-6	-	-	CASSYSFGGDSPLHF	TGTGCCAGCAGTTACTCCTTTGGGGGGGATTCACCCCTCCACTTT
TRBJ2-7	TRBV28	-	-	CASLAGNSYEQYF	TGTGCCAGCCTCGCCGGGAATTCCTACGAGCAGTACTTC
TRBJ2-7	TRBV28	-	TRBD1	CASSPLTLGTDSYEQYF	TGTGCCAGCAGTCCCCTGACCCTCGGGACAGACTCCTACGAGCAGTACTTC
TRBJ1-1	TRBV2	-	-	CASRNRANTEAFF	TGTGCCAGCAGAAACAGGGCGAACACTGAAGCTTTCTTT
TRBJ2-3	TRBV28	-	TRBD1	CASRDRGSYSTDTQYF	TGTGCCAGCCGGGACAGGGGGTCTTATAGCACAGATACGCAGTATTTT
TRBJ2-7	TRBV5-1	few	-	CASSLAGGAGAYEQYF	TGCGCCAGCAGCTTGGCAGGTGGGGCGGGGGCTTACGAGCAGTACTTC
TRBJ1-2	TRBV6-5	once	TRBD1	CASSRQGARYGYTF	TGTGCCAGCAGTCGACAGGGGGCGCGGTATGGCTACACCTTC
TRBJ2-5	TRBV7-9	few	-	CASSFQPGQETQYF	TGTGCCAGCAGCTTCCAGCCAGGACAAGAGACCCAGTACTTC
TRBJ2-1	TRBV4-1	-	-	CASSPSLPWEQFF	TGCGCCAGCAGCCCGAGCCTTCCGTGGGAGCAGTTCTTC
TRBJ1-3	TRBV6-6	-	-	CASIPGEQGNTIYF	TGTGCCAGCATCCCCGGGGAACAAGGAAACACCATATATTTT